The 17 T cell receptor beta chains in this list originate from one sample, sequenced in a study of identical twins. TCRdb re-called the 5' RACE reads with MiXCR, one entry per CDR3 protein. This sample carries a few hundred thousand distinct CDR3 sequences, 8% to 9% of them seen once, and the ten largest clones take around 2.1%. Separately, the same data were catalogued under a study of yellow fever vaccine responses in identical twins.

Material: memory (CD45RO+) T cells sorted from blood. The receptors shown here come from a woman aged 18-29 years in good health.

The sample holds many counts of this clonotype. CDR3 bases: TGCAGTGCCAGCCTTATGGGACAGGGAGAGACCCAGTACTTC. This sequence encodes CSASLMGQGETQYF. This rearrangement joins TRBV20-1 to TRBJ2-5; 9 bases match TRBD1. This CDR3 has 14 residues. CDR1 DFQATT and CDR2 SNEGSKA come from the germline V gene (reference sequence). With V trimmed by 6 bases and J by 4 bases, 9 bases remained unmatched.

This clonotype was observed many times. The rearrangement links TRBV5-1 to TRBJ1-1; D is possibly TRBD1 (6 bases). Trimming pared 3 bases from V and 1 base from J, leaving 13 bases between. The CDR3 totals 15 residues. Per the germline V gene, CDR1 is SGHRS and CDR2 is YFSETQ. DNA for the CDR3: TGCGCCAGCAGCTCCGATGGACAGCCGAACACTGAAGCTTTCTTT. Encoded protein: CASSSDGQPNTEAFF.

The rearrangement joins TRBV6-1 to TRBJ1-5; weak D call: TRBD1 (6 bases). The CDR3 is 17 residues long. V lost 0 bases, J lost 0 bases, and 12 bases lay in between. Germline values: CDR1 MNHNS, CDR2 SASEGT. Here the CDR3 DNA reads TGTGCCAGCAGTGAAGCGTGGGGGCAGGGTAGCAATCAGCCCCAGCATTTT. It is translated as CASSEAWGQGSNQPQHF.

This clonotype was counted at least ten times. The chain carries TRBV5-1 and TRBJ2-6; D gene unclear. The CDR3 spans 15 residues. Germline assignment: CDR1 SGHRS and CDR2 YFSETQ. With 1 base removed from V and 4 bases from J, the gap between germline ends came to 9 bases. CDR3 in amino acids: CASSLLGSGANVLTF. CDR3 bases: TGCGCCAGCAGCTTGCTAGGTTCCGGGGCCAACGTCCTGACTTTC.

The chain is built from TRBV3-1 and TRBJ2-1; 7 nucleotides line up with TRBD2. Germline V lookup: CDR1 LGHDT, CDR2 YNNKEL (reference sequence). CDR3 length: 16 residues. J was trimmed by 3 bases and V by 0 bases; bases with no gene match: 5. CDR3: CASSQDDSGGYNEQFF. For the CDR3, the DNA is TGTGCCAGCAGCCAAGATGACTCGGGGGGCTACAATGAGCAGTTCTTC.

Remarks on this clonotype: This could be a read error, since a much larger clone is one nucleotide away. CDR3: CASSLRWNPTEAFF. The DNA of the CDR3 is TGTGCCAGCAGTTTACGCTGGAACCCTACTGAAGCTTTCTTT. The chain recombines TRBV12-3 or TRBV12-4 with TRBJ1-1; no clear D. Trimming took off 2 bases at V and 5 bases at J, with 12 bases between the two ends. The CDR3 extends over 14 amino acids.

This clonotype was observed a single time. J is TRBJ2-1 and V is TRBV7-6, with D perhaps assigned TRBD1 or TRBD2 (7 bases each). The CDR3 is 16 amino acids. Germline V gene data show CDR1 as SGHVS and CDR2 as FNYEAQ. Trimming cost V 5 bases and J 9 bases, with 23 bases left between them. CDR3 nucleotide sequence: TGTGCCAGCAGCGTCACTCCAGGGGGGGGAGGGGCTGAGCAGTTCTTC. As protein: CASSVTPGGGGAEQFF.

This clonotype has only a few counts. The chain has TRBV3-1 and TRBJ2-1; unclear D gene. Germline CDR1 and CDR2: LGHDT and YNNKEL (reference sequence). V gave up 0 bases and J gave up 8 bases, with 14 bases separating them. The CDR3 contains 15 residues. In DNA form, the CDR3 reads TGTGCCAGCAGCCAAGATCTGACCCTTAGCTATGAGCAGTTCTTC. Its translation is CASSQDLTLSYEQFF.

This clonotype was seen a handful of times. CDR3 DNA sequence: TGCGCCAGCAGCCAAACCGCTACATTGTCAAAAGAGACCCAGTACTTC. This encodes CASSQTATLSKETQYF. The chain links TRBV4-1 to TRBJ2-5; D is unclear. Germline V lookup: CDR1 MGHRA, CDR2 YSYEKL. Trimming removed 2 bases at V and 3 bases at J, with 16 bases between. The CDR3 totals 16 residues.

This clonotype came up a few times. The chain uses TRBV19 and TRBJ2-2; D gene unclear. CDR3 length equals 16 residues. V shed 7 bases and J shed 2 bases, with 17 bases lying between them. CDR1 is LNHDA and CDR2 is SQIVND in the germline V gene (reference sequence). The DNA for the CDR3 is TGTGCCAGTACTACGACAAACCGGGCTAACACCGGGGAGCTGTTTTTT. The encoded protein is CASTTTNRANTGELFF.

This clonotype came up many times. The rearrangement links TRBV12-3 or TRBV12-4 to TRBJ1-5; no clear D. The V end lost 3 bases, the J end lost 3 bases, and 12 bases lay between the germline ends. CDR3 size: 15 residues. The CDR3 loop is CASSFSGMNNQPQHF. CDR3 in DNA: TGTGCCAGCAGTTTTTCGGGGATGAACAATCAGCCCCAGCATTTT.

The chain links TRBV29-1 to TRBJ2-1; 8 positions match TRBD2. Trimming at V came to 6 bases and at J to 7 bases, leaving 8 bases not matched to a gene. The germline gives CDR1 SQVTM, CDR2 ANQGSEA. The CDR3 spans 13 residues. CDR3 DNA sequence: TGCAGCGTCCCCGGGACTAGTGGTAATGAGCAGTTCTTC. This codes for CSVPGTSGNEQFF.

This sequence joins TRBV14 and TRBJ1-1; 7 nucleotides match TRBD1. The CDR3 extends over 15 amino acids. Germline V gene lookup returns CDR1 SGHDN and CDR2 FVKESK. The V and J ends lost 0 bases and 2 bases, in that order; junction bases with no gene match: 3. The CDR3 DNA reads TGTGCCAGCAGCCAAGATGACAGGGAAAACACTGAAGCTTTCTTT. Translating gives CASSQDDRENTEAFF.

The chain combines TRBV10-3 with TRBJ2-1, with TRBD1 identical over 7 bases. The CDR3 is made up of 14 amino acids. Germline loops: CDR1 ENHRY, CDR2 SYGVKD. V lost 6 bases and J lost 4; bases outside the gene matches: 6. CDR3 residues: CAIRETGSYNEQFF. CDR3 DNA sequence: TGTGCCATCAGGGAGACAGGGTCGTACAATGAGCAGTTCTTC.

This clonotype was seen many times. J is TRBJ2-1 and V is TRBV7-2; D is undetermined. Trimming left V 3 bases short and J 4 bases short, with 10 bases between. The CDR3 extends over 14 amino acids. Germline assignment: CDR1 SGHTA and CDR2 FQGNSA. Here the CDR3 reads CASSFALEYNEQFF. The CDR3 DNA sequence: TGTGCCAGCAGCTTTGCCCTAGAGTACAATGAGCAGTTCTTC.

V usage is TRBV25-1 and J usage is TRBJ2-3; 8 bases match TRBD1. The germline gives CDR1 MGHDK, CDR2 SYGVNS. This CDR3 contains 17 residues. Trimming removed 0 bases from V and 5 bases from J; junction bases left unmatched: 10. The DNA for the CDR3 is TGTGCCAGCAGTGAATATAAGGGCAGGGGGCGCGGAGATACGCAGTATTTT. Its protein product is CASSEYKGRGRGDTQYF.

This clonotype was detected a few times. This chain joins TRBV2 and TRBJ2-7, with D possibly TRBD1 on 5 matching bases. Germline assignment: CDR1 SNHLY and CDR2 FYNNEI. Trimming cost V 3 bases and J 3 bases, with 12 bases left between them. This CDR3 region has 14 residues. CDR3 in DNA: TGTGCCAGCAGTGACAATGGTAGGGGCTACGAGCAGTACTTC. Amino acid sequence: CASSDNGRGYEQYF. Using reference TRBV2 and TRBJ2-7 for the parts outside the CDR3, the full variable domain is EPEVTQTPSHQVTQMGQEVILRCVPISNHLYFYWYRQILGQKVEFLVSFYNNEISEKSEIFDDQFSVERPDGSNFTLKIRSTKLEDSAMYFCASSDNGRGYEQYFGPGTRLTVT.